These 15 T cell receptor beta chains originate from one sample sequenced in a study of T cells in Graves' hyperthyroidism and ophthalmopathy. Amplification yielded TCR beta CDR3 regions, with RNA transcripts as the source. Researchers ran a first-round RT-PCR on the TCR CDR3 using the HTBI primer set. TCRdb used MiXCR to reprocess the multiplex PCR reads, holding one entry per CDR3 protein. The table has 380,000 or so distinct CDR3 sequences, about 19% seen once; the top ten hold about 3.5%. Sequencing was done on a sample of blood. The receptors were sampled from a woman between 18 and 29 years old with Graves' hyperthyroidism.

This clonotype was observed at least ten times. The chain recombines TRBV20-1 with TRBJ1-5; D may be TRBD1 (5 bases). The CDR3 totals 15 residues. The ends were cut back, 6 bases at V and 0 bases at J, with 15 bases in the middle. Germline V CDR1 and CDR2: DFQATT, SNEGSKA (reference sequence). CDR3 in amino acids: CSAGGGLYSNQPQHF. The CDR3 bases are TGCAGTGCCGGTGGGGGTCTATATAGCAATCAGCCCCAGCATTTT.

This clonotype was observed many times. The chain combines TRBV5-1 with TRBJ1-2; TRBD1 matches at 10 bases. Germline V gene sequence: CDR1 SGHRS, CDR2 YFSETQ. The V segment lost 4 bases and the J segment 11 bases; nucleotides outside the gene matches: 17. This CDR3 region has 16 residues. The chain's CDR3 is CASSPGDRDRGSRYTF. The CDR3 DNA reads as TGCGCCAGCAGCCCGGGGGACCGGGACAGGGGAAGCCGTTACACCTTC.

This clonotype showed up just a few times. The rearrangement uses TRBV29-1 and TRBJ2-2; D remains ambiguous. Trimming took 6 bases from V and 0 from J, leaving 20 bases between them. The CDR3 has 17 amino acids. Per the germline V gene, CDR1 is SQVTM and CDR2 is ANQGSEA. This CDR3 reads CSVHLSKRFANTGELFF. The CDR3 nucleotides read TGCAGCGTCCACCTCAGCAAGAGGTTCGCGAACACCGGGGAGCTGTTTTTT.

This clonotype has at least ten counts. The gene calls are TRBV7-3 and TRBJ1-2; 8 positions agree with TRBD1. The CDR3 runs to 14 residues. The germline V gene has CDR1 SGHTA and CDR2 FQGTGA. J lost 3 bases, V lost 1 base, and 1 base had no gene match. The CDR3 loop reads CASSLMGQDYGYTF. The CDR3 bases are TGTGCCAGCAGCTTAATGGGACAGGACTATGGCTACACCTTC.

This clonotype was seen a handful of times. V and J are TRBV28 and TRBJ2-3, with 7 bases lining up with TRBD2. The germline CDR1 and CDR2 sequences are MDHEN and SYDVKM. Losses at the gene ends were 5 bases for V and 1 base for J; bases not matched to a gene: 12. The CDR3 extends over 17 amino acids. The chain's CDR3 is CASSPLGQRGRTDTQYF. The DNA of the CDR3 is TGTGCCAGCAGTCCCCTCGGGCAGCGGGGCCGCACAGATACGCAGTATTTT.

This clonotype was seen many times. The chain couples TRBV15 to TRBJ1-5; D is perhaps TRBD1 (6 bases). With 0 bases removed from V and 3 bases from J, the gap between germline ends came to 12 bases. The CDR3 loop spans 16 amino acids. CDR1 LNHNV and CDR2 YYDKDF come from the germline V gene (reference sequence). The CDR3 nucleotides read TGTGCCACCAGCAGAGACTACAGGGAATTCAATCAGCCCCAGCATTTT. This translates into CATSRDYREFNQPQHF.

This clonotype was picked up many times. The CDR3 sequence is CATSKGGYTEAFF. Written as DNA, the CDR3 is TGTGCCACCAGTAAGGGTGGTTACACTGAAGCTTTCTTT. The chain combines TRBV24-1 with TRBJ1-1, with D uncertain. The V gene's germline CDR1 is KGHDR and CDR2 SFDVKD. This CDR3 has 13 amino acids. V lost 6 bases and J 3 bases, leaving 10 bases between the germline ends.

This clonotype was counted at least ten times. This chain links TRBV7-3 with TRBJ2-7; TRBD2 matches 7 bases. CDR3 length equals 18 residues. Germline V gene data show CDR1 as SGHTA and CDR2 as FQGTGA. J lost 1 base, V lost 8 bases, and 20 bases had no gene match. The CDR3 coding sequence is TGTGCCAGCTCGGGGGGAGATTGGGATGGGGGAAAGTCCTACGAGCAGTACTTC. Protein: CASSGGDWDGGKSYEQYF.

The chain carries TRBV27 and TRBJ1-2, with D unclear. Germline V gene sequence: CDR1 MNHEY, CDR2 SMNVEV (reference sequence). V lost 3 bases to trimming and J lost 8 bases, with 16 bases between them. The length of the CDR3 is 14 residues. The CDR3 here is CASSFTWGGNGYTF. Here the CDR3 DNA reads TGTGCCAGCAGTTTTACTTGGGGTGGGAACGGCTACACCTTC.

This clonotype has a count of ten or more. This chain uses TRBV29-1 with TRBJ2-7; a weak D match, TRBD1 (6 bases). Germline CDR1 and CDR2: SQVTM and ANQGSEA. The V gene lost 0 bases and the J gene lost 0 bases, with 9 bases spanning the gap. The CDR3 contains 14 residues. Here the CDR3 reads CSVEEDSYSYEQYF. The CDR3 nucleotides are TGCAGCGTTGAAGAGGACAGCTACTCCTACGAGCAGTACTTC.

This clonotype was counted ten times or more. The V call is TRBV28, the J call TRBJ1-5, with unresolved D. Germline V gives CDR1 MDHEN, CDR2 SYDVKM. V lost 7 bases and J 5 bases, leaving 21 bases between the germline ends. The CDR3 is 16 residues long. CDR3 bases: TGTGCCAGCAAAGATAGGGTGAGGATACTGGATCAGCCCCAGCATTTT. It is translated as CASKDRVRILDQPQHF.

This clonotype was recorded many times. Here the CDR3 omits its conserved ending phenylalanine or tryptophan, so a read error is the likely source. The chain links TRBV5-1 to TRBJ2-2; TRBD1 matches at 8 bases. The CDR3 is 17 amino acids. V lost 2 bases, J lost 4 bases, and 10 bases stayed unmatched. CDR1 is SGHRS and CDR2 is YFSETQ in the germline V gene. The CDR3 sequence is CASSFGNRGSLTGELFL. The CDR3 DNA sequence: TGCGCCAGCAGCTTTGGGAACAGGGGGTCTCTCACCGGGGAGCTGTTTCTT.

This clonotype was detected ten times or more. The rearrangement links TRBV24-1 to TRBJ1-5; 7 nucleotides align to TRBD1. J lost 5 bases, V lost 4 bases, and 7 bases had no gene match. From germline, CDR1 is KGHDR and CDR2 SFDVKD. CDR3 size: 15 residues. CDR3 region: CATSDQTGFDQPQHF. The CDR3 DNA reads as TGTGCCACCAGTGACCAGACAGGGTTCGATCAGCCCCAGCATTTT.

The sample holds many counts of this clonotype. The CDR3, as DNA: TGCGCCAGCAGCCGCCCATACCAGGGGGCGCCTATCGAGCAGTACTTC. Amino acids: CASSRPYQGAPIEQYF. The chain joins TRBV5-1 to TRBJ2-7; 8 positions match TRBD1. V trimming: 4 bases; J trimming: 6 bases; junction bases outside the gene matches: 15. Germline CDR1 reads SGHRS; CDR2 reads YFSETQ. CDR3 length: 16 residues.

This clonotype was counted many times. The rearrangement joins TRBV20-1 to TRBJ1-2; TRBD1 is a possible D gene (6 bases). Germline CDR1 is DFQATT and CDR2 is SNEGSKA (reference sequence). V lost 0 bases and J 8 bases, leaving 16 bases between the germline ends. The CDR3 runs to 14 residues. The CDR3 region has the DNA TGCAGTGCTAGAGAGTTTGGGACACCGGCCGGCTACACCTTC. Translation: CSAREFGTPAGYTF.